This is a list of T cell receptor beta chains from one sample in a study of T cells after yellow fever vaccination. TCRdb reprocessed the 5' RACE reads via MiXCR and lists one record per CDR3 protein. The top ten clones hold approximately 24% of a sample with some 110,000 distinct CDR3 sequences, more than 7.5% of them seen once. Here the sequenced sample was CD8+ T cells sorted from PBMCs, taken 45 days after the yellow fever booster vaccination. These receptors all stem from a man aged 25 to 45 who received the YFV17D yellow fever vaccine. Each CDR3 is given without its conserved first and last residue. Some rows have no size entry. The others give once, few or many, or a class for an expanded clone.

CDR3 length: 13; clone size: many; V gene: TRBV25-1; CDR3 protein: ASSGMTGRGYEQY
CDR3 length: 14; clone size: many; V gene: TRBV7-6; CDR3 protein: ASSLGTSGSLNEQF
CDR3 length: 12; clone size: -; V gene: TRBV5-5; CDR3 protein: AISPRAYLYEQY
CDR3 length: 10; clone size: -; V gene: TRBV2; CDR3 protein: AMDRDQETQY
CDR3 length: 13; clone size: -; V gene: TRBV7-9; CDR3 protein: ASSLGSGREYEQY
CDR3 length: 12; clone size: many; V gene: TRBV4-2; CDR3 protein: ASSPDRGNTEAF
CDR3 length: 12; clone size: few; V gene: TRBV7-8; CDR3 protein: ASSLTGGFYEQY
CDR3 length: 13; clone size: many; V gene: TRBV4-3; CDR3 protein: ASSQDNPIYDEQY
CDR3 length: 14; clone size: many; V gene: TRBV13; CDR3 protein: ASSPPGGQGDHEQF
CDR3 length: 13; clone size: few; V gene: TRBV4-3; CDR3 protein: ASSQVASPSFEQY
CDR3 length: 11; clone size: many; V gene: TRBV7-9; CDR3 protein: ASTRAGTGELF
CDR3 length: 11; clone size: many; V gene: TRBV15; CDR3 protein: ATSGPGAYEQY
CDR3 length: 13; clone size: few; V gene: TRBV2; CDR3 protein: ATLKGQGRRNEQF
CDR3 length: 12; clone size: few; V gene: TRBV7-7; CDR3 protein: ASTSERDTGELF
CDR3 length: 13; clone size: many; V gene: TRBV28; CDR3 protein: ATEISVYSYNEQF
CDR3 length: 14; clone size: many; V gene: TRBV3-1; CDR3 protein: ASSQTARTGSYEQY
CDR3 length: 12; clone size: few; V gene: TRBV4-3; CDR3 protein: ASSQDQSSYEQY
CDR3 length: 8; clone size: many; V gene: TRBV20-1; CDR3 protein: SAHSGAQY
CDR3 length: 13; clone size: many; V gene: TRBV2; CDR3 protein: ASSEWGHGDNEQF
CDR3 length: 12; clone size: many; V gene: TRBV2; CDR3 protein: ASSEPLLGGELF
CDR3 length: 12; clone size: many; V gene: TRBV15; CDR3 protein: ATSRDDGTPEQY
CDR3 length: 14; clone size: few; V gene: TRBV7-8; CDR3 protein: ASYFNIAVSWDEQF
CDR3 length: 13; clone size: many; V gene: TRBV6-6; CDR3 protein: ASTTTPGPGNTIY
CDR3 length: 14; clone size: many; V gene: TRBV5-6; CDR3 protein: ASSMSSGTGVYEQY
CDR3 length: 11; clone size: many; V gene: TRBV29-1; CDR3 protein: SVGLGPANEQF
CDR3 length: 13; clone size: many; V gene: TRBV24-1; CDR3 protein: ATSDLSRDTGELF
CDR3 length: 12; clone size: many; V gene: TRBV6-1; CDR3 protein: AGSTGRDTGELF
CDR3 length: 13; clone size: many; V gene: TRBV5-1; CDR3 protein: ASSEGTSGGFEQF
CDR3 length: 13; clone size: -; V gene: TRBV5-4; CDR3 protein: ASSLGLAGLNEQF
CDR3 length: 8; clone size: many; V gene: TRBV6-2/TRBV6-3; CDR3 protein: ASNQETQY
CDR3 length: 12; clone size: -; V gene: TRBV15; CDR3 protein: ATSRGLYQETQY
CDR3 length: 13; clone size: many; V gene: TRBV20-1; CDR3 protein: SARDRLGGTEEQF
CDR3 length: 13; clone size: many; V gene: TRBV12-3/TRBV12-4; CDR3 protein: ASSLDLPLAQPQH
CDR3 length: 12; clone size: -; V gene: TRBV20-1; CDR3 protein: SATGTGDSYEQY
CDR3 length: 9; clone size: few; V gene: TRBV11-2; CDR3 protein: ASRPNTEAF
CDR3 length: 11; clone size: many; V gene: TRBV20-1; CDR3 protein: SAMREFGETQY
CDR3 length: 15; clone size: -; V gene: TRBV7-9; CDR3 protein: ASSEAVGPLGANVLT
CDR3 length: 11; clone size: -; V gene: TRBV2; CDR3 protein: ASRGLDTYEQY
CDR3 length: 11; clone size: few; V gene: TRBV15; CDR3 protein: ATSRADGYEQY
CDR3 length: 13; clone size: few; V gene: TRBV12-3/TRBV12-4; CDR3 protein: ASSEQGAGADTQY
CDR3 length: 15; clone size: many; V gene: TRBV7-3; CDR3 protein: ASSLIGRDRGRETQY
CDR3 length: 15; clone size: many; V gene: TRBV5-6; CDR3 protein: ASSWGASGRSYNEQF